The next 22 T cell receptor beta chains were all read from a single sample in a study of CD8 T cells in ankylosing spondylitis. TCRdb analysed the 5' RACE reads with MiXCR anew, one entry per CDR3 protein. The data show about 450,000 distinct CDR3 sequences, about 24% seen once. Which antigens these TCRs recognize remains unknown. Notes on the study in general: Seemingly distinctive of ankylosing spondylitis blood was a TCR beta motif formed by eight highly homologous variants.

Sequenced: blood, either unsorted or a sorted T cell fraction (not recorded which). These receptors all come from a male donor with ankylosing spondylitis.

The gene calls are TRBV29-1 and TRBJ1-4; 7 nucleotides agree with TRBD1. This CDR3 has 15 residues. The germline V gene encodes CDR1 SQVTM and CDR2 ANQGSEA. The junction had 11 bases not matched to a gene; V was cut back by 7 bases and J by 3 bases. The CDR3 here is CSATITGDANEKLFF. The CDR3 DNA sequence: TGCAGCGCAACTATAACAGGGGACGCTAATGAAAAACTGTTTTTT.

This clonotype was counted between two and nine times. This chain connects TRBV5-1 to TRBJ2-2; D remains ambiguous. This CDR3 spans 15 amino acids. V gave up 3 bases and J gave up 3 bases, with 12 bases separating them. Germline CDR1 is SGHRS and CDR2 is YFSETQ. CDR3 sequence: CASSSLQGHTGELFF. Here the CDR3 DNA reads TGCGCCAGCAGCTCCCTACAAGGTCACACCGGGGAGCTGTTTTTT.

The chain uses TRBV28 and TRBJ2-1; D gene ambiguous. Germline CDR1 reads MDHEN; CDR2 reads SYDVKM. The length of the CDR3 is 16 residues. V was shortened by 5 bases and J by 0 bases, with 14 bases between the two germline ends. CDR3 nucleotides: TGTGCCAGCAGTCCTTTGGGCGCTCGCTCCTACAATGAGCAGTTCTTC. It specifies CASSPLGARSYNEQFF. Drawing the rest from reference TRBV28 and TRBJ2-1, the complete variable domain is DVKVTQSSRYLVKRTGEKVFLECVQDMDHENMFWYRQDPGLGLRLIYFSYDVKMKEKGDIPEGYSVSREKKERFSLILESASTNQTSMYLCASSPLGARSYNEQFFGPGTRLTVL.

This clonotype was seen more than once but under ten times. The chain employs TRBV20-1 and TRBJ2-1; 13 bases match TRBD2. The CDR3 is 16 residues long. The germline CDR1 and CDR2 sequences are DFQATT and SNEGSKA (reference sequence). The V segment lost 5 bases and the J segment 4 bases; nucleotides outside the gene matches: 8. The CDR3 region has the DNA TGCAGTGCTCCTAACCTACTAGCGGGAGGGTACAATGAGCAGTTCTTC. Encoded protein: CSAPNLLAGGYNEQFF.

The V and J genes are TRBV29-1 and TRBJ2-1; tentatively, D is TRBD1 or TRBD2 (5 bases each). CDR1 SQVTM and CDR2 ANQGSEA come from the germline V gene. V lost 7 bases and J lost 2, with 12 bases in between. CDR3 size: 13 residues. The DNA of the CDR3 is TGCAGCGGGGACGACGCAGCCTACAATGAGCAGTTCTTC. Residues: CSGDDAAYNEQFF.

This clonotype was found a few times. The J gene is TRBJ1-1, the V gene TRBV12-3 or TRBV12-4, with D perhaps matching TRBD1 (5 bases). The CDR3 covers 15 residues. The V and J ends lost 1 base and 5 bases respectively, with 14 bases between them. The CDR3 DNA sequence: TGTGCCAGCAGTTTAGGGGGTCGGGGCGATACTGAAGCTTTCTTT. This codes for CASSLGGRGDTEAFF.

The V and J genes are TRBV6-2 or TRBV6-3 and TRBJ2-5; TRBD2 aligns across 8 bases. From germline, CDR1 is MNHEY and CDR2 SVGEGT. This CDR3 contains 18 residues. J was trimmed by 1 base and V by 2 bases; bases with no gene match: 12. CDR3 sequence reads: CASSYLLGVAGTQETQYF. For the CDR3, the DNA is TGTGCCAGCAGTTACCTTCTTGGAGTAGCGGGGACCCAAGAGACCCAGTACTTC.

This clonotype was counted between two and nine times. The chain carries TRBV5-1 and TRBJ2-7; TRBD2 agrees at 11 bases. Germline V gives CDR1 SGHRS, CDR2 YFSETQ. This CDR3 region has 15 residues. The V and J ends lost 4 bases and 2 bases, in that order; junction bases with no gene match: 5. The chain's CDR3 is CASSIIAGGPYEQYF. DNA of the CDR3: TGCGCCAGCAGCATAATAGCGGGAGGGCCCTACGAGCAGTACTTC.

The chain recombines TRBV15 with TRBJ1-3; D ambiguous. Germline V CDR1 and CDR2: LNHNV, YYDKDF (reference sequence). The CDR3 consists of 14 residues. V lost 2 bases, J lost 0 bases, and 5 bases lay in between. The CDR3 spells CATSRTDSGNTIYF. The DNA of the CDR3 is TGTGCCACCAGCAGAACAGACTCTGGAAACACCATATATTTT.

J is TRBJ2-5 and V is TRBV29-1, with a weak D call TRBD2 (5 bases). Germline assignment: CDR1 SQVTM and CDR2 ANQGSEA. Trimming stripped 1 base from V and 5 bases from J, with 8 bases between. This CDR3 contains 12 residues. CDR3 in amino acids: CSVEVSGETQYF. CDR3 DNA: TGCAGCGTTGAAGTATCGGGGGAGACCCAGTACTTC.

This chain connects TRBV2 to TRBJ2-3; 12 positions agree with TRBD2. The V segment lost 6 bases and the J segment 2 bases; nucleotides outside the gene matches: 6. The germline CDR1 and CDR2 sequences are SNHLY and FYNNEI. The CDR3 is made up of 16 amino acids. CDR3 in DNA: TGTGCCAGCAGACCGCTAGCGGGAGGGATCACAGATACGCAGTATTTT. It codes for CASRPLAGGITDTQYF.

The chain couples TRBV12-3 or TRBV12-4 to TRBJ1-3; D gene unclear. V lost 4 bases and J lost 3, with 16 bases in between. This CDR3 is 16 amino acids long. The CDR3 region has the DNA TGTGCCAGCAGTTCTTTTTTCTTGGGCCTTGGAAACACCATATATTTT. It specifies CASSSFFLGLGNTIYF.

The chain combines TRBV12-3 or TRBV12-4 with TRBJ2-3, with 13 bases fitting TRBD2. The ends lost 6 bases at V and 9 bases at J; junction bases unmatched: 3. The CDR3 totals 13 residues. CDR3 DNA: TGTGCCAGCAGACTAGCGGGAGGGCCCACGCAGTATTTT. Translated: CASRLAGGPTQYF.

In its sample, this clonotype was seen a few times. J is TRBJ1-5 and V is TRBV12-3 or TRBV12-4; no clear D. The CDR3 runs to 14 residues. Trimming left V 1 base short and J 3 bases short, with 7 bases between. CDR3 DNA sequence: TGTGCCAGCAGTTTAGGGTGGGTCAATCAGCCCCAGCATTTT. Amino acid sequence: CASSLGWVNQPQHF.

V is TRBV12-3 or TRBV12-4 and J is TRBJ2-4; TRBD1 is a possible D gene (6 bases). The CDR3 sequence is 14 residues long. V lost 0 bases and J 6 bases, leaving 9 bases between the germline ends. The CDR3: CASSLAAGANIQYF. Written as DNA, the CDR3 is TGTGCCAGCAGTTTAGCCGCAGGGGCAAACATTCAGTACTTC.

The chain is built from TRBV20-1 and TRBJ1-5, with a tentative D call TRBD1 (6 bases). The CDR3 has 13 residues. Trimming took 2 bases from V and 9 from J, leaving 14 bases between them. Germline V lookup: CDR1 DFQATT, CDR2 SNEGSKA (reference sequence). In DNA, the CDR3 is TGCAGTGCTAGACGGACAGCCATCTCGCCCCAGCATTTT. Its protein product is CSARRTAISPQHF.

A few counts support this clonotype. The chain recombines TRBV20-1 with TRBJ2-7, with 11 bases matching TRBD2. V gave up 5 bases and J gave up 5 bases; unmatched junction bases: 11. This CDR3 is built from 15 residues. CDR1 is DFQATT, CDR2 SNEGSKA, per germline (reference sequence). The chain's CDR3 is CSAVTSGTVSHEQYF. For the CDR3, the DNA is TGCAGTGCTGTGACTAGCGGGACCGTTTCGCACGAGCAGTACTTC.

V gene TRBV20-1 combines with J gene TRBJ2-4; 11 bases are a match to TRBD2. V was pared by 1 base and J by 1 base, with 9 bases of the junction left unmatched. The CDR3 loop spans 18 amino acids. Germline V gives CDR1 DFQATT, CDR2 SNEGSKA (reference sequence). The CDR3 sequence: CSARVVLAGVRAKNIQYF. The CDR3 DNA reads TGCAGTGCTAGAGTGGTACTAGCGGGAGTTCGGGCCAAAAACATTCAGTACTTC.

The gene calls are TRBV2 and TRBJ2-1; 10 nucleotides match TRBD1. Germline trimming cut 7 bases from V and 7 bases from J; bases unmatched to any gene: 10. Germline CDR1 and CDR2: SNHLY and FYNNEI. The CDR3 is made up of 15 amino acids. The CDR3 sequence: CASKGWGTGVNEQFF. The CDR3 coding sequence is TGTGCCAGCAAGGGCTGGGGGACAGGGGTGAATGAGCAGTTCTTC. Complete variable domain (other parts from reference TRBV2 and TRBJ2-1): EPEVTQTPSHQVTQMGQEVILRCVPISNHLYFYWYRQILGQKVEFLVSFYNNEISEKSEIFDDQFSVERPDGSNFTLKIRSTKLEDSAMYFCASKGWGTGVNEQFFGPGTRLTVL.

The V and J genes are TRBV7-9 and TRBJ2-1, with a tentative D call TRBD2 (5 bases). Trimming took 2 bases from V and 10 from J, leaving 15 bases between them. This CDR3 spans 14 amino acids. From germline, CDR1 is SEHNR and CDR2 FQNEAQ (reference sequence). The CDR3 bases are TGTGCCAGCAGCTTATCAGGAGCGGCGGGCGAGCAGTTCTTC. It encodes CASSLSGAAGEQFF.

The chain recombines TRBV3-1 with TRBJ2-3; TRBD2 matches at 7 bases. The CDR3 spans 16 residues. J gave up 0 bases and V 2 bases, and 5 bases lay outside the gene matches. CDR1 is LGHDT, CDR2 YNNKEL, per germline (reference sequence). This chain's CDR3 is CASSQWLADSTDTQYF. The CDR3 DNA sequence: TGTGCCAGCAGCCAATGGCTAGCGGACAGCACAGATACGCAGTATTTT.

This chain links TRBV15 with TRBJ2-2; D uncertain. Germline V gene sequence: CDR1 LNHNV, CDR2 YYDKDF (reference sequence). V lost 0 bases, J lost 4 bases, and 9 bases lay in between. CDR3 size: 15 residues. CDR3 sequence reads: CATSRDHGSTGELFF. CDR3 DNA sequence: TGTGCCACCAGCAGAGATCACGGTAGCACCGGGGAGCTGTTTTTT.